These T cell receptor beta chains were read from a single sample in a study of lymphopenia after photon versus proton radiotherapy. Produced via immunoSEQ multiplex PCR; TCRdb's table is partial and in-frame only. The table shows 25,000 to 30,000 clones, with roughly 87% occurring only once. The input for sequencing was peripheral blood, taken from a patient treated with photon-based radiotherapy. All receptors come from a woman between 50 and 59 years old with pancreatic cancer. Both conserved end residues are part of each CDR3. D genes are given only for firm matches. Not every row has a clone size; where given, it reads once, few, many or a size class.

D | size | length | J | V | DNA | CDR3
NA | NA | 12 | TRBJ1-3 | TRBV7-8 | TGTGCCAGCAGCCCCATCGGAAACACCATATATTTT | CASSPIGNTIYF
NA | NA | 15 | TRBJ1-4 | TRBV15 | TGTGCCACCAGCATTTTCATTGCAACTAATGAAAAACTGTTTTTT | CATSIFIATNEKLFF
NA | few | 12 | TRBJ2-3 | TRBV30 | TGTGCCTGGAGAGTTAGCACAGATACGCAGTATTTT | CAWRVSTDTQYF
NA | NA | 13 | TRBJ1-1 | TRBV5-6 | TGTGCCAGCAGCTTGGGGTTCGGCACTGAAGCTTTCTTT | CASSLGFGTEAFF
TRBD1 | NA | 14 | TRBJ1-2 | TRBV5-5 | TGTGCCAGCAGCTCCAACGACAGGGACTATGGCTACACCTTC | CASSSNDRDYGYTF
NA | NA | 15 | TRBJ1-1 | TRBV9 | TGTGCCAGCAGCCCCCCAGCCTCGGAGGCATCGGGGGCTTTCTTT | CASSPPASEASGAFF
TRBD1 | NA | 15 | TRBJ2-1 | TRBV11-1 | TGTGCCAGCAGCTTACCCGGACAGGGGCGAGGGGAGCAGTTCTTC | CASSLPGQGRGEQFF
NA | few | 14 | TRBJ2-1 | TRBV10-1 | TGCGCCAGCAGTGGGGGAGCTAGCGACCATGAGCAGTTCTTC | CASSGGASDHEQFF
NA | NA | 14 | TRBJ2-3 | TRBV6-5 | TGTGCCAGCAGTTACCGCGGACCAACAGATACGCAGTATTTT | CASSYRGPTDTQYF
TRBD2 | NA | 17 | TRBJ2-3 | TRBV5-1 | TGCGCCAGCAGCTTATCGAGCGGGAGGGCCGTTACAGATACGCAGTATTTT | CASSLSSGRAVTDTQYF
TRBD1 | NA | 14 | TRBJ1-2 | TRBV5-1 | TGCGCCAGCAGCTTGGGACAGGGTTCGTATGGCTACACCTTC | CASSLGQGSYGYTF
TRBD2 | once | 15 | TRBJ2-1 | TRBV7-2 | TGTGCCAGCAGCTTAGCGTCGACTAGCGGCAATGAGCAGTTCTTC | CASSLASTSGNEQFF
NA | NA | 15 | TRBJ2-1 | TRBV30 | TGTGCCTGGAGTCGGAAAGGGAGCTCCTACAATGAGCAGTTCTTC | CAWSRKGSSYNEQFF
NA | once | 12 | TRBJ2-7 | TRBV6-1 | TGTGCCAGCAGCCACAGTGCCTACGAGCAGTACTTC | CASSHSAYEQYF
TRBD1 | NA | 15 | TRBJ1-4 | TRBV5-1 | TGCGCCAGCAGCATGGACAGGGGGGATAGTGAAAAACTGTTTTTT | CASSMDRGDSEKLFF
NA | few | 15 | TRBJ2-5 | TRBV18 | TGTGCCAGCTCACCAAGCCGCAGGGAAGGAGAGACCCAGTACTTC | CASSPSRREGETQYF
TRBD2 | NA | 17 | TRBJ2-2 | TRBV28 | TGTGCCAGCAGTTTATGGGCACTAGCGGGAGGGCCCGGGGAGCTGTTTTTT | CASSLWALAGGPGELFF
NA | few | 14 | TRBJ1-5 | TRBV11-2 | TGTGCCAGCAGCTTAGGGGGTAGCAATCAGCCCCAGCATTTT | CASSLGGSNQPQHF
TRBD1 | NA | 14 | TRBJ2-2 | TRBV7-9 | TGTGCCAGCAGCTCCCACAGGGGCTCCGGGGAGCTGTTTTTT | CASSSHRGSGELFF
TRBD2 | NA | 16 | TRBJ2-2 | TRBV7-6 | TGTGCCAGCAGCTTCAGCGGGAGGGCTAACACCGGGGAGCTGTTTTTT | CASSFSGRANTGELFF
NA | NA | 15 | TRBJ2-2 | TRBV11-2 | TGTGCCAGCAGCCATTCGGCCAGGGGCACCGGGGAGCTGTTTTTT | CASSHSARGTGELFF
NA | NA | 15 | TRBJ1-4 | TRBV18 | TGTGCCAGCTCACCACGGGGGCAGGGCGGTGAAAAACTGTTTTTT | CASSPRGQGGEKLFF
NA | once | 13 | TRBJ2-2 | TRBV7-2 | TGTGCCAGCAGCTTAAAACGGACCGGGGAGCTGTTTTTT | CASSLKRTGELFF
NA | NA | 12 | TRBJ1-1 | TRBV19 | TGTGCCAGCCGGGGGAGGAACACTGAAGCTTTCTTT | CASRGRNTEAFF
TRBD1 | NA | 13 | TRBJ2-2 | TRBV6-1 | TGTGCCACAGATCCTACAGGGGCCCGGGAGCTGTTTTTT | CATDPTGARELFF
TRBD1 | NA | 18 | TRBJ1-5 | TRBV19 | TGTGCCAGTACCCGAAAGGGACAGGGCCTTGAGGGCAATCAGCCCCAGCATTTT | CASTRKGQGLEGNQPQHF
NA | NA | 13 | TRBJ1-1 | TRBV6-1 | TGTGCCAGCAGTGAGTTACAGAACACTGAAGCTTTCTTT | CASSELQNTEAFF
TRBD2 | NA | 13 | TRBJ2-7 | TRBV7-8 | TGTGCCAGCAGCTTGGGCGGGGGATACGAGCAGTACTTC | CASSLGGGYEQYF
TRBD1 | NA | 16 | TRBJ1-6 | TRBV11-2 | TGTGCCAGCAGCTCCCCCCAGGGGGCGCACAATTCACCCCTCCACTTT | CASSSPQGAHNSPLHF
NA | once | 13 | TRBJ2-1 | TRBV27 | TGTGCCAGCAGCCCTTCCCGATACAATGAGCAGTTCTTC | CASSPSRYNEQFF
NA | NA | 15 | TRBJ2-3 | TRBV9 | TGTGCCAGCAGCCGGCTAGCGCAGAGCACAGATACGCAGTATTTT | CASSRLAQSTDTQYF
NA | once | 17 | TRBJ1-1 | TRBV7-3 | TGTGCCAGCAGCTTAAGGGGACCGGGTATCCTGAACACTGAAGCTTTCTTT | CASSLRGPGILNTEAFF
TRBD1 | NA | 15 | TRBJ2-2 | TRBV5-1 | TGCGCCAGCGGCCCACAGGGGCGGAGGACCGGGGAGCTGTTTTTT | CASGPQGRRTGELFF
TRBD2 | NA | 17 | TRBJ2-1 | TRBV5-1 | TGCGCCAGCAGCTTGGCAACCGGGACTAGCTCCTACAATGAGCAGTTCTTC | CASSLATGTSSYNEQFF
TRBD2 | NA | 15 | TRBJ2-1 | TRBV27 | TGTGCCAGCAGTTTCCCAGCGGGAGGTTCGAATGAGCAGTTCTTC | CASSFPAGGSNEQFF
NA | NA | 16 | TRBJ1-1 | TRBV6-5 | TGTGCCAGCAGTTCCCGCGGACCCTTGGACAGATATGAAGCTTTCTTT | CASSSRGPLDRYEAFF
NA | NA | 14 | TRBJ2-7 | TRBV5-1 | TGCGCCAGCAGCTTGCTGGGGCACTCCTACGAGCAGTACTTC | CASSLLGHSYEQYF
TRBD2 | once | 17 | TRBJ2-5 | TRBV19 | TGTGCCAGTAGTTCACCTAGCGGGAGGGCCGGGGCAGAGACCCAGTACTTC | CASSSPSGRAGAETQYF
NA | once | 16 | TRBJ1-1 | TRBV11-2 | TGTGCCAGCAGCTTAGGGGGGTGGACAACAAACACTGAAGCTTTCTTT | CASSLGGWTTNTEAFF